Shown below are 20 T cell receptor beta chains from a single sample sequenced in a study of blood T cells in healthy people across ages. A J-beta primer mix and a sample-barcoded 5' primer were used in a second PCR of roughly 7 to 12 cycles. MiXCR was run by TCRdb on the 5' RACE reads, yielding one entry per CDR3 protein. The sample carries over 300,000 distinct CDR3 sequences, roughly half recorded once. The sample taken for sequencing was blood. The receptors come from a man aged 60-69 years in good health.

The chain couples TRBV5-5 to TRBJ1-5; D is possibly TRBD1 (5 bases). The CDR3 covers 15 residues. The V gene's germline CDR1 is SGHKS and CDR2 YYEKEE (reference sequence). Trimming cost V 0 bases and J 3 bases, with 10 bases left between them. The CDR3 sequence: CASSLGSGANQPQHF. CDR3 DNA sequence: TGTGCCAGCAGCTTGGGGTCCGGGGCCAATCAGCCCCAGCATTTT.

This chain links TRBV29-1 with TRBJ2-1, with 7 bases identical to TRBD2. This CDR3 has 14 residues. Germline CDR1 and CDR2: SQVTM and ANQGSEA. The junction had 12 bases not matched to a gene; V was cut back by 6 bases and J by 7 bases. CDR3 protein: CSVSQRGPANEQFF. The CDR3 coding sequence is TGCAGCGTCAGCCAGCGGGGCCCGGCGAATGAGCAGTTCTTC.

Worth noting for this clonotype: A much larger clone lies one base from this, so it may be a read error. This chain's CDR3 is CASSLGGAGSYNGQFF. The CDR3, as DNA: TGCGCCAGCAGCTTGGGGGGTGCGGGCTCCTACAATGGGCAGTTCTTC. The rearrangement joins TRBV5-1 to TRBJ2-1; D possibly corresponds to TRBD2 (5 bases). The germline V gene has CDR1 SGHRS and CDR2 YFSETQ. The CDR3 contains 16 residues.

In its sample, this clonotype was seen a few times. The rearrangement links TRBV28 to TRBJ2-4; a possible D gene is TRBD1 (5 bases). Trimming pared 6 bases from V and 1 base from J, leaving 10 bases between. The germline V gene encodes CDR1 MDHEN and CDR2 SYDVKM. The CDR3 is 14 residues long. The CDR3 DNA sequence: TGTGCCAGCAGCCCCCAGGGCGCCAAAAACATTCAGTACTTC. Translating it yields CASSPQGAKNIQYF.

This clonotype was detected only a few times. The chain recombines TRBV29-1 with TRBJ1-2; 8 bases agree with TRBD1. Unmatched junction bases numbered 9, after V lost 1 base and J lost 8 bases. Germline assignment: CDR1 SQVTM and CDR2 ANQGSEA. This CDR3 has 14 residues. The CDR3, as DNA: TGCAGCGTTGAAGCTAGCAGGGGGCTAGGGGGCTACACCTTC. Protein product: CSVEASRGLGGYTF.

Ten or more counts support this clonotype. The genes are TRBV13 and TRBJ2-3; no clear D. V was trimmed by 6 bases and J by 5 bases, leaving 9 bases between them. The CDR3 is 12 residues long. The V gene's germline CDR1 is PRHDT and CDR2 FYEKMQ (reference sequence). DNA of the CDR3: TGTGCCAGCAGTCTGATCGAAGATACGCAGTATTTT. It specifies CASSLIEDTQYF.

The V gene is TRBV24-1, the J gene TRBJ1-2, with 7 bases fitting TRBD1. In germline, CDR1 is KGHDR, CDR2 SFDVKD. The CDR3 runs to 14 residues. V shed 4 bases and J 8 bases; nucleotides not matched to a gene: 9. The CDR3 reads CATSESGGGGGYTF. The CDR3 DNA reads as TGTGCCACCAGTGAAAGTGGAGGGGGCGGAGGCTACACCTTC.

J is TRBJ2-1 and V is TRBV20-1, with TRBD2 matching 14 bases. This CDR3 is built from 15 residues. V trimming: 2 bases; J trimming: 14 bases; junction bases outside the gene matches: 11. Germline V gives CDR1 DFQATT, CDR2 SNEGSKA (reference sequence). The CDR3 nucleotides read TGCAGTGCTAGACCGACTAGCGGGAGGGCCCCCGTGGAGTTCTTC. Its protein is CSARPTSGRAPVEFF.

The chain is built from TRBV20-1 and TRBJ1-5; the match to TRBD1 covers 9 bases. From germline, CDR1 is DFQATT and CDR2 SNEGSKA (reference sequence). The length of the CDR3 is 17 residues. With V trimmed by 1 base and J by 2 bases, 9 bases remained unmatched. The DNA for the CDR3 is TGCAGTGCTAGAGCCAGGGACAGGGTGGTCGGCAATCAGCCCCAGCATTTT. Residues: CSARARDRVVGNQPQHF.

The rearrangement links TRBV7-9 to TRBJ2-1; perhaps TRBD2 as D (5 bases). The CDR3 is 15 amino acids. Trimming removed 3 bases at V and 4 bases at J, with 13 bases between. Looked up from germline, CDR1 is SEHNR and CDR2 is FQNEAQ (reference sequence). CDR3 DNA sequence: TGTGCCAGCAGCTTTGCCGGGGTTGGGTACAATGAGCAGTTCTTC. It translates to CASSFAGVGYNEQFF.

This clonotype was counted once. The V and J genes are TRBV6-6 and TRBJ2-3; 12 positions agree with TRBD2. Germline CDR1 MNHNY, CDR2 SVGAGI (reference sequence). V lost 5 bases to trimming and J lost 6 bases; unmatched junction nucleotides: 6. The CDR3 is made up of 15 amino acids. The CDR3 region is CASSKPSGGADTQYF. The CDR3 DNA follows: TGTGCCAGCAGTAAACCTAGCGGGGGGGCGGATACGCAGTATTTT.

This clonotype was picked up many times. The V gene is TRBV27, the J gene TRBJ1-2; TRBD1 matches at 7 bases. The CDR3 consists of 14 residues. The V gene's germline CDR1 is MNHEY and CDR2 SMNVEV (reference sequence). The V and J ends lost 4 bases and 4 bases, in that order; junction bases with no gene match: 6. CDR3 sequence: CASSSVTGIYGYTF. The CDR3 coding sequence is TGTGCCAGCAGTTCCGTGACAGGGATCTATGGCTACACCTTC.

The chain is built from TRBV7-9 and TRBJ2-1, with D maybe TRBD2 (6 bases). The J call may not be correct, given that the DNA end is closer to TRBJ2-7. CDR3 length: 14 amino acids. Germline V gene sequence: CDR1 SEHNR, CDR2 FQNEAQ (reference sequence). The CDR3 loop is CASSETGVPYEQYF. CDR3 DNA sequence: TGTGCCAGCAGTGAAACGGGGGTCCCCTACGAGCAGTACTTC.

This chain joins TRBV6-1 and TRBJ2-5, with TRBD2 matching 11 bases. Per germline, CDR1 MNHNS and CDR2 SASEGT. V trimming: 6 bases; J trimming: 1 base; junction bases outside the gene matches: 10. There are 17 residues in the CDR3. The CDR3 DNA is TGTGCCAGCAGCGGACCCGGGACTAGCGGTTTCCAAGAGACCCAGTACTTC. This translates into CASSGPGTSGFQETQYF.

This clonotype was picked up a small number of times. The CDR3 loop is CASSFPARTYEQYF. In DNA, the CDR3 is TGTGCCAGCAGTTTCCCGGCCAGGACCTACGAGCAGTACTTC. This sequence joins TRBV12-3 or TRBV12-4 and TRBJ2-5; D is unresolved. The J call may be in error: the DNA end matches TRBJ2-7 better. This CDR3 comprises 14 residues.

The J gene is TRBJ2-5, the V gene TRBV7-9; D gene uncertain. CDR3 length equals 14 residues. Germline loops: CDR1 SEHNR, CDR2 FQNEAQ (reference sequence). Deletions cut 4 bases from V and 2 bases from J, with 11 bases between. The CDR3, as DNA: TGTGCCAGCAGCTGGTACACGGATCAAGAGACCCAGTACTTC. This encodes CASSWYTDQETQYF. Complete variable domain (other parts from reference TRBV7-9 and TRBJ2-5): DTGVSQNPRHKITKRGQNVTFRCDPISEHNRLYWYRQTLGQGPEFLTYFQNEAQLEKSRLLSDRFSAERPKGSFSTLEIQRTEQGDSAMYLCASSWYTDQETQYFGPGTRLLVL.

This clonotype was observed many times. V is TRBV5-1 and J is TRBJ2-3; perhaps D is TRBD1 or TRBD2 (5 bases each). V was shortened by 4 bases and J by 7 bases, with 13 bases between the two germline ends. The germline gives CDR1 SGHRS, CDR2 YFSETQ. CDR3 length equals 13 residues. The DNA for the CDR3 is TGCGCCAGCAGCCCCGGGACGGGAAATACGCAGTATTTT. It is translated as CASSPGTGNTQYF. The variable domain in full, with the rest retrieved from reference TRBV5-1 and TRBJ2-3, is KAGVTQTPRYLIKTRGQQVTLSCSPISGHRSVSWYQQTPGQGLQFLFEYFSETQRNKGNFPGRFSGRQFSNSRSEMNVSTLELGDSALYLCASSPGTGNTQYFGPGTRLTVL.

This clonotype was seen only a few times. The chain is built from TRBV7-6 and TRBJ2-3; D is perhaps TRBD1 (5 bases). The V end lost 5 bases, the J end lost 8 bases, and 11 bases lay between the germline ends. This CDR3 comprises 12 residues. The germline CDR1 and CDR2 sequences are SGHVS and FNYEAQ. CDR3: CASSPTGGTQYF. Here the CDR3 DNA reads TGTGCCAGCAGCCCTACAGGCGGTACGCAGTATTTT.

This chain connects TRBV5-1 to TRBJ2-7; no firm D call. V was pared by 0 bases and J by 3 bases, with 7 bases between. CDR1 is SGHRS, CDR2 YFSETQ, per germline. There are 13 residues in the CDR3. CDR3 nucleotides: TGCGCCAGCAGCTTGGTCCAGAACTACGAGCAGTACTTC. It specifies CASSLVQNYEQYF.

The chain joins TRBV7-9 to TRBJ1-2; possible D gene TRBD1, 6 bases. V lost 7 bases to trimming and J lost 6 bases, with 12 bases between them. The CDR3 covers 12 residues. The germline CDR1 and CDR2 sequences are SEHNR and FQNEAQ (reference sequence). The CDR3 spells CASTPGAHGYTF. In DNA, the CDR3 is TGTGCCAGCACCCCGGGGGCCCATGGCTACACCTTC.